The entry below gives a single T cell receptor beta chain sequence along with its context. These data belong to a study of radiotherapy plus CTLA-4 blockade in lung cancer. Study summary: In around 19% of patients, objective responses were seen; around 34% had disease control.

This CDR3 region has 14 residues. V was cut by 5 bases and J by 2 bases, with 11 bases left in between. Looked up from germline, CDR1 is SGHKS and CDR2 is YYEKEE (reference sequence). Only in-frame clones appear in the TCRdb table, and some are missing; sequencing was by immunoSEQ multiplex PCR. The sample shows 80,000 to 95,000 clones, around four fifths of them seen only once. Focal radiation and CTLA-4 blockade (ipilimumab) were tested in chemo-refractory metastatic non-small-cell lung cancer patients. The input for sequencing was peripheral blood, taken from a patient treated with radiotherapy plus ipilimumab. The genes are TRBV5-5 and TRBJ1-5; D possibly corresponds to TRBD1 (6 bases). This sequence was found in a human donor with non-small cell lung cancer who had stable disease on radiotherapy plus ipilimumab. Here the CDR3 DNA reads TGTGCCAGCAGTTCACAGGGAGGCAATCAGCCCCAGCATTTT. Protein: CASSSQGGNQPQHF.